The 32 T cell receptor beta chains below come from one sample, sequenced in a study of cytomegalovirus exposure and HLA in healthy donors. Vbeta (60) and Jbeta (13) primers were used in the PCR. TCRdb's table, derived via immunoSEQ multiplex PCR, lists solely in-frame clones and lacks some. Among approximately 200,000 clones listed, about 80% were seen once. The material sequenced was PBMCs. These receptors were taken from a girl between 10 and 17 years old in good health and CMV-seronegative.

The chain recombines TRBV15 with TRBJ2-1, with 9 positions matching TRBD1. Germline CDR1 reads LNHNV; CDR2 reads YYDKDF (reference sequence). There are 16 residues in the CDR3. The junction had 9 bases not matched to a gene; V was cut back by 1 base and J by 8 bases. Here the CDR3 reads CATSRGRDREGYEQFF. The CDR3 DNA reads as TGTGCCACCAGCAGAGGCCGGGACAGGGAAGGTTATGAGCAGTTCTTC. Complete variable domain (other parts from reference TRBV15 and TRBJ2-1): DAMVIQNPRYQVTQFGKPVTLSCSQTLNHNVMYWYQQKSSQAPKLLFHYYDKDFNNEADTPDNFQSRRPNTSFCFLDIRSPGLGDTAMYLCATSRGRDREGYEQFFGPGTRLTVL.

V gene TRBV4-2 combines with J gene TRBJ1-4; 9 bases line up with TRBD1. The CDR3 has 19 amino acids. Germline lookup yields CDR1 LGHNA and CDR2 YNFKEQ. J was trimmed by 1 base and V by 0 bases; bases with no gene match: 9. CDR3 sequence (DNA): TGTGCCAGCAGCCAAGATCTGACAGGGGGTTTTGGAACTAATGAAAAACTGTTTTTT. It translates to CASSQDLTGGFGTNEKLFF.

This clone was detected once. V gene TRBV5-6 combines with J gene TRBJ2-3, with TRBD1 matching over 10 bases. The germline V gene encodes CDR1 SGHDT and CDR2 YYEEEE. The CDR3 is 15 amino acids. Germline trimming cut 6 bases from V and 3 bases from J; bases unmatched to any gene: 7. This CDR3 reads CASKGRDRGTDTQYF. In DNA, the CDR3 is TGTGCCAGCAAAGGTCGGGACAGGGGAACAGATACGCAGTATTTT. The complete variable domain, with remaining parts taken from reference TRBV5-6 and TRBJ2-3, reads DAGVTQSPTHLIKTRGQQVTLRCSPKSGHDTVSWYQQALGQGPQFIFQYYEEEERQRGNFPDRFSGHQFPNYSSELNVNALLLGDSALYLCASKGRDRGTDTQYFGPGTRLTVL.

The CDR3 bases are TGTGCCAGCAGCTACGGGGGGCGCGACTATGGCTACACCTTC. Translation gives CASSYGGRDYGYTF. The J gene is TRBJ1-2, the V gene TRBV7-2; D perhaps matches TRBD1 (6 bases). This CDR3 contains 14 residues. V was trimmed by 4 bases and J by 3 bases, leaving 12 bases between them. Per germline, CDR1 SGHTA and CDR2 FQGNSA.

The chain couples TRBV7-9 to TRBJ2-2, with 8 positions matching TRBD1. This CDR3 spans 16 amino acids. The ends lost 2 bases at V and 2 bases at J; junction bases unmatched: 4. In germline, CDR1 is SEHNR, CDR2 FQNEAQ (reference sequence). In DNA, the CDR3 is TGTGCCAGCAGCTTACGTGGACAGGGAAACACCGGGGAGCTGTTTTTT. This gives the protein CASSLRGQGNTGELFF.

This sequence joins TRBV6-1 and TRBJ1-5, with D unresolved. The germline V gene encodes CDR1 MNHNS and CDR2 SASEGT. V lost 3 bases and J lost 1, with 13 bases in between. The CDR3 runs to 16 residues. The chain's CDR3 is CASSDRRSWSNQPQHF. In DNA, the CDR3 is TGTGCCAGCAGTGATCGGAGGTCCTGGAGCAATCAGCCCCAGCATTTT.

This clone was seen only once. The chain is built from TRBV18 and TRBJ1-6; weak D call: TRBD1 (6 bases). The CDR3 extends over 12 amino acids. Trimming removed 5 bases from V and 12 bases from J, with 11 bases in between. Per germline, CDR1 KGHSH and CDR2 LQKENI. CDR3 region: CASSDRKLPLHF. CDR3 coding DNA: TGTGCCAGCTCAGACAGGAAACTACCCCTCCACTTT.

The chain employs TRBV6-1 and TRBJ1-5, with TRBD1 matching 9 bases. This CDR3 is built from 16 residues. V was pared by 6 bases and J by 4 bases, with 10 bases of the junction left unmatched. CDR1 is MNHNS, CDR2 SASEGT, per germline. For the CDR3, the DNA is TGTGCCAGCAGCGAAATCCGGGACAGGGTAAATCAGCCCCAGCATTTT. Translation gives CASSEIRDRVNQPQHF.

The rearrangement links TRBV19 to TRBJ2-1; the match to TRBD2 covers 8 bases. The CDR3 is 14 residues long. Germline trimming cut 8 bases from V and 1 base from J; bases unmatched to any gene: 4. The germline V gene encodes CDR1 LNHDA and CDR2 SQIVND (reference sequence). CDR3 sequence: CASGSGVSYNEQFF. CDR3 DNA sequence: TGTGCCAGTGGTAGCGGGGTGTCCTACAATGAGCAGTTCTTC.

V gene TRBV7-6 combines with J gene TRBJ1-3; no clear D. V was cut by 5 bases and J by 0 bases, with 5 bases left in between. Germline V lookup: CDR1 SGHVS, CDR2 FNYEAQ. There are 13 residues in the CDR3. The CDR3 reads CASSLSSGNTIYF. CDR3 sequence (DNA): TGTGCCAGCAGCCTAAGCTCTGGAAACACCATATATTTT.

The chain employs TRBV18 and TRBJ1-2; 7 positions match TRBD1. CDR1 and CDR2 from the germline V gene are KGHSH and LQKENI. The CDR3 length is 15 residues. V shed 3 bases, J shed 6 bases, and the junction held 10 bases outside the gene matches. The CDR3 sequence: CASSPLAQGTDGYTF. The CDR3 nucleotides are TGTGCCAGCTCACCCCTCGCACAGGGGACGGATGGCTACACCTTC.

The V and J genes are TRBV10-3 and TRBJ2-3, with 7 nucleotides matching TRBD1. The J segment lost 6 bases and the V segment lost 5 bases, leaving 14 bases of the junction unmatched. Germline CDR1 ENHRY, CDR2 SYGVKD. This CDR3 has 16 residues. The CDR3 sequence: CAISIYGRGFGDTQYF. In DNA form, the CDR3 reads TGTGCCATCAGTATCTACGGCAGGGGGTTTGGGGATACGCAGTATTTT.

The rearrangement links TRBV18 to TRBJ1-2; a possible D gene is TRBD1 (6 bases). Germline values: CDR1 KGHSH, CDR2 LQKENI. This CDR3 is built from 15 residues. Trimming shortened V by 6 bases and J by 4 bases, and 18 bases separated the two germline ends. CDR3 in DNA: TGTGCCAGCTCTCCAAAATTCCTGGACAGCTATGGCTACACCTTC. Amino acid sequence: CASSPKFLDSYGYTF.

This chain links TRBV15 with TRBJ2-5; D gene unclear. The DNA end lines up better with TRBJ2-7; the J call may be wrong. The CDR3 runs to 15 residues. Germline V gene data show CDR1 as LNHNV and CDR2 as YYDKDF (reference sequence). The CDR3 reads CATSSGTYSSYEQYF. CDR3 nucleotides: TGTGCCACCAGCAGCGGAACGTACAGCTCCTACGAGCAGTACTTC.

The gene calls are TRBV19 and TRBJ2-6; 12 positions agree with TRBD2. With 6 bases clipped from V and 0 bases from J, the junction kept 9 bases outside the gene matches. The CDR3 is made up of 19 amino acids. Germline V gene lookup returns CDR1 LNHDA and CDR2 SQIVND (reference sequence). The CDR3: CASSPQGLAGTSGANVLTF. DNA for the CDR3: TGTGCCAGTAGCCCCCAGGGACTAGCGGGTACCTCTGGGGCCAACGTCCTGACTTTC.

The chain carries TRBV9 and TRBJ2-2; D may be TRBD2 (6 bases). V was cut by 4 bases and J by 7 bases, with 17 bases left in between. Germline CDR1 SGDLS, CDR2 YYNGEE. The CDR3 loop spans 15 amino acids. Here the CDR3 DNA reads TGTGCCAGCAGCAGGTCCTCGGGGGATGGCGGGGAGCTGTTTTTT. It encodes CASSRSSGDGGELFF.

This clone was detected a few times. V usage is TRBV7-9 and J usage is TRBJ1-1; D remains ambiguous. Trimming stripped 4 bases from V and 4 bases from J, with 13 bases between. This CDR3 region has 14 residues. Germline V CDR1 and CDR2: SEHNR, FQNEAQ (reference sequence). In nucleotides, the CDR3 is TGTGCCAGCAGCTCCGCCGAGCATGGCACTGAAGCTTTCTTT. Protein sequence: CASSSAEHGTEAFF.

The chain joins TRBV18 to TRBJ2-7, with 8 bases lining up with TRBD1. The germline V gene has CDR1 KGHSH and CDR2 LQKENI. Germline trimming cut 1 base from V and 2 bases from J; bases unmatched to any gene: 1. This CDR3 spans 14 amino acids. The DNA of the CDR3 is TGTGCCAGCTCACCACAGGACAGGGCCTACGAGCAGTACTTC. This encodes CASSPQDRAYEQYF. Variable domain in full (rest from reference TRBV18 and TRBJ2-7): NAGVMQNPRHLVRRRGQEARLRCSPMKGHSHVYWYRQLPEEGLKFMVYLQKENIIDESGMPKERFSAEFPKEGPSILRIQQVVRGDSAAYFCASSPQDRAYEQYFGPGTRLTVT.

In DNA, the CDR3 is TGTGCCAGCAGCTTAGAAGGGACAGGGAACACTGAAGCTTTCTTT. This codes for CASSLEGTGNTEAFF. The chain couples TRBV7-9 to TRBJ1-1; TRBD1 matches at 8 bases. The CDR3 covers 15 residues. V was clipped by 1 base and J by 1 base; unmatched bases: 2. Germline assignment: CDR1 SEHNR and CDR2 FQNEAQ (reference sequence).

V and J are TRBV7-2 and TRBJ2-3, with 7 bases matching TRBD1. CDR1 SGHTA and CDR2 FQGNSA come from the germline V gene. This CDR3 region has 15 residues. V gave up 6 bases and J gave up 2 bases; unmatched junction bases: 8. The DNA of the CDR3 is TGTGCCAGCAGGCCCCCGGGACAGAACACAGATACGCAGTATTTT. This translates into CASRPPGQNTDTQYF.

This chain uses TRBV30 with TRBJ1-5, with 7 bases matching TRBD1. Germline lookup yields CDR1 GTSNPN and CDR2 SVGIG (reference sequence). The CDR3 is 15 amino acids. The ends lost 1 base at V and 5 bases at J; junction bases unmatched: 8. CDR3 sequence: CAWSARQGGDQPQHF. In DNA form, the CDR3 reads TGTGCCTGGAGTGCGAGACAGGGAGGAGATCAGCCCCAGCATTTT.

The V gene is TRBV6-5, the J gene TRBJ2-5; TRBD1 matches at 8 bases. Trimming cost V 3 bases and J 4 bases; bases outside gene matches: 7. The CDR3 is made up of 15 amino acids. In germline, CDR1 is MNHEY, CDR2 SVGAGI. CDR3 in DNA: TGTGCCAGCAGTTATTCGAGACAGGGGAGAGAGACCCAGTACTTC. It encodes CASSYSRQGRETQYF.

The J gene is TRBJ1-1, the V gene TRBV19, with 10 positions matching TRBD1. The J segment lost 1 base and the V segment lost 5 bases, leaving 4 bases of the junction unmatched. The germline V gene has CDR1 LNHDA and CDR2 SQIVND (reference sequence). This CDR3 spans 15 amino acids. The CDR3 region is CASSADRGRNTEAFF. For the CDR3, the DNA is TGTGCCAGTAGTGCCGACAGGGGGCGGAACACTGAAGCTTTCTTT.

J is TRBJ2-3 and V is TRBV29-1, with a tentative D call TRBD2 (5 bases). The V end lost 7 bases, the J end lost 4 bases, and 15 bases lay between the germline ends. The CDR3 is made up of 13 amino acids. The germline V gene encodes CDR1 SQVTM and CDR2 ANQGSEA. The CDR3 region has the DNA TGCAGCGCCACCGGGATTAGGGCAGATACGCAGTATTTT. Translated, it gives CSATGIRADTQYF.

This clone was seen a few times. V usage is TRBV4-3 and J usage is TRBJ1-2; the match to TRBD1 covers 7 bases. Germline V gene lookup returns CDR1 LGHNA and CDR2 YSLEER. J was trimmed by 2 bases and V by 0 bases; bases with no gene match: 9. CDR3 length: 17 residues. In nucleotides, the CDR3 is TGCGCCAGCAGCCAAGATCCTGGGACAGCTACGAACTATGGCTACACCTTC. Its translation: CASSQDPGTATNYGYTF.

The chain joins TRBV10-1 to TRBJ1-3, with 8 bases that match TRBD1. CDR1 and CDR2 (germline): WNHNN, SYGVQD (reference sequence). The CDR3 is made up of 16 amino acids. V dropped 4 bases and J dropped 3; count of bases not matched to a gene: 8. CDR3 in DNA: TGCGCCAGCAGTGTTTTTGACAGGGGAATTGGAAACACCATATATTTT. This gives the protein CASSVFDRGIGNTIYF.

The chain couples TRBV6-4 to TRBJ1-5; 8 positions agree with TRBD1. The CDR3 loop spans 13 amino acids. From germline, CDR1 is MRHNA and CDR2 SNTAGT. J lost 4 bases, V lost 6 bases, and 2 bases had no gene match. The CDR3 nucleotides read TGTGCCAGCAGCCAGGGGGCGAATCAGCCCCAGCATTTT. Amino acids: CASSQGANQPQHF.

CDR3 nucleotides: TGTGCCAGCAGTGAAGACAGGACGTTAAACTATGGCTACACCTTC. Translation gives CASSEDRTLNYGYTF. The chain combines TRBV25-1 with TRBJ1-2; tentatively, D is TRBD1 (6 bases). This CDR3 contains 15 residues. V lost 2 bases to trimming and J lost 2 bases, with 12 bases between them. Per germline, CDR1 MGHDK and CDR2 SYGVNS.

The V and J genes are TRBV29-1 and TRBJ2-1, with D perhaps TRBD2 (5 bases). V was pared by 3 bases and J by 10 bases, with 19 bases between. This CDR3 has 14 residues. CDR1 is SQVTM, CDR2 ANQGSEA, per germline. CDR3 coding DNA: TGCAGCGTTGATTCCCCGGCTAGCCTCAGCGAGCAGTTCTTC. Translation gives CSVDSPASLSEQFF.

This clone was recorded once. This chain uses TRBV18 with TRBJ2-7; 9 nucleotides line up with TRBD1. Germline V gene sequence: CDR1 KGHSH, CDR2 LQKENI. V shed 0 bases, J shed 4 bases, and the junction held 4 bases outside the gene matches. CDR3 size: 15 residues. The CDR3 loop reads CASSPPGQGIYEQYF. CDR3 coding DNA: TGTGCCAGCTCACCACCGGGACAGGGAATATACGAGCAGTACTTC. The full variable domain, in which reference TRBV18 and TRBJ2-7 provide the parts outside the CDR3, is NAGVMQNPRHLVRRRGQEARLRCSPMKGHSHVYWYRQLPEEGLKFMVYLQKENIIDESGMPKERFSAEFPKEGPSILRIQQVVRGDSAAYFCASSPPGQGIYEQYFGPGTRLTVT.

This clone was seen once. The chain uses TRBV21-1 and TRBJ1-1. TRBV21-1 is a pseudogene locus. This CDR3 is built from 14 residues. The chain's CDR3 is CASSIREGVTEAFF. CDR3 sequence (DNA): TGTGCCAGCAGTATCAGGGAGGGGGTCACTGAAGCTTTCTTT.

The table lists this clone with a few counts. This sequence joins TRBV6-5 and TRBJ1-3; D may be TRBD1 (6 bases). The CDR3 consists of 13 residues. V lost 4 bases and J lost 5, with 9 bases in between. The germline V gene has CDR1 MNHEY and CDR2 SVGAGI. This CDR3 reads CASSLDSRNTIYF. CDR3 DNA: TGTGCCAGCAGTTTGGACAGTCGAAACACCATATATTTT.